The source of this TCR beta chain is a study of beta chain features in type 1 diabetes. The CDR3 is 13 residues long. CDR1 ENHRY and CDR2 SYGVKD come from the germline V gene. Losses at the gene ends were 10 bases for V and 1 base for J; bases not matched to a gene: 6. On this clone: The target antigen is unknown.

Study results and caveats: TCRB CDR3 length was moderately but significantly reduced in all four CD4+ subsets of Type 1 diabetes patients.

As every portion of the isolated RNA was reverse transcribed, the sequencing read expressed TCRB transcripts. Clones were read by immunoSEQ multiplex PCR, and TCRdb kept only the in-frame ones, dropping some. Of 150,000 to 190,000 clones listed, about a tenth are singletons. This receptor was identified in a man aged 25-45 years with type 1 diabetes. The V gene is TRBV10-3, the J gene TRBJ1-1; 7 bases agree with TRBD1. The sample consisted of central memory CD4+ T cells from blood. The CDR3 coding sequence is TGTGCCACAACCGGGACAGAGAACACTGAAGCTTTCTTT. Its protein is CATTGTENTEAFF.